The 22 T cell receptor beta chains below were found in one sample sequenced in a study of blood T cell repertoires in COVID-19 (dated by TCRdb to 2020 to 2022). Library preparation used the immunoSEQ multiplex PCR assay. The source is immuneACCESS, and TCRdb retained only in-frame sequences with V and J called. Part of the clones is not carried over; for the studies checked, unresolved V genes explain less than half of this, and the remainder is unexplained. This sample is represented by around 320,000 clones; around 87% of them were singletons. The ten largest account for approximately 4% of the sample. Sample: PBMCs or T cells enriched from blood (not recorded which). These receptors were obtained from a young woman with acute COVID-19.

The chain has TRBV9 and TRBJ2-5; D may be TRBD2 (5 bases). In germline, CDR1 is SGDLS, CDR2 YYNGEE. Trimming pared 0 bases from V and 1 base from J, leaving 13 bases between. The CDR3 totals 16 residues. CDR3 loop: CASSVASRWGQETQYF. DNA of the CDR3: TGTGCCAGCAGCGTAGCTAGCCGCTGGGGCCAAGAGACCCAGTACTTC. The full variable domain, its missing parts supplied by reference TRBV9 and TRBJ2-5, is DSGVTQTPKHLITATGQRVTLRCSPRSGDLSVYWYQQSLDQGLQFLIQYYNGEERAKGNILERFSAQQFPDLHSELNLSSLELGDSALYFCASSVASRWGQETQYFGPGTRLLVL.

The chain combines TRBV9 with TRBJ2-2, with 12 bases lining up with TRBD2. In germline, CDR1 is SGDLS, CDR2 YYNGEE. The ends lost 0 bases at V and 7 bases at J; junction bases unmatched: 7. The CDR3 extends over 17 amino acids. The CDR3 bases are TGTGCCAGCAGCGTAGCTCCTAGCGGGAGGGTTAACGGGGAGCTGTTTTTT. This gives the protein CASSVAPSGRVNGELFF.

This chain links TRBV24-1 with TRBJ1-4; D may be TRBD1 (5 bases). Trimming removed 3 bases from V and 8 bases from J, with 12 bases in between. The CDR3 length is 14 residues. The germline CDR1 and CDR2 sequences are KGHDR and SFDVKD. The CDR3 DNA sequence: TGTGCCACCAGTGATCCCGACAAGGGGGAAAAACTGTTTTTT. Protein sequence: CATSDPDKGEKLFF.

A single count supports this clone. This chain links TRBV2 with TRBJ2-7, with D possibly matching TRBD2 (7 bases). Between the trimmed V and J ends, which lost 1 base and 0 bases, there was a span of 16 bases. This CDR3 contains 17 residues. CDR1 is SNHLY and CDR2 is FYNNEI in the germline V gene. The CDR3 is CASSEGGRGRISYEQYF. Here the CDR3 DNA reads TGTGCCAGCAGTGAAGGAGGGAGGGGGAGGATCTCCTACGAGCAGTACTTC.

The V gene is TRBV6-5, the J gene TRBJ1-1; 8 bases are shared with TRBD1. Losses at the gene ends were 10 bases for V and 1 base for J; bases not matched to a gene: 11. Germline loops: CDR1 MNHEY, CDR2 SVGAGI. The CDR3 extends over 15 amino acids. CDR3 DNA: TGTGCCACCGGGGCCTTCGGGACAGGGAACACTGAAGCTTTCTTT. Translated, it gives CATGAFGTGNTEAFF.

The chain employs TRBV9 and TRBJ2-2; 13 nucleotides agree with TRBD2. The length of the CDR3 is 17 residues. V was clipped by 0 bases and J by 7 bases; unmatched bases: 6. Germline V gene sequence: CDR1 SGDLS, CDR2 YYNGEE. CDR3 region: CASSVDGLAGAIGELFF. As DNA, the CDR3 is TGTGCCAGCAGCGTAGATGGACTAGCGGGAGCCATCGGGGAGCTGTTTTTT.

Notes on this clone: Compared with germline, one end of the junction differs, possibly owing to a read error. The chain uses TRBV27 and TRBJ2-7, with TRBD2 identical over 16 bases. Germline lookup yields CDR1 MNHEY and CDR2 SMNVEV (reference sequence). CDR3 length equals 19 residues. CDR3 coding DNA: TGTGCCAGCAGTCCACCGGGACTAGCGGGAGGGATTATCAAGTACGAGCAATACTTC. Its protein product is CASSPPGLAGGIIKYEQYF.

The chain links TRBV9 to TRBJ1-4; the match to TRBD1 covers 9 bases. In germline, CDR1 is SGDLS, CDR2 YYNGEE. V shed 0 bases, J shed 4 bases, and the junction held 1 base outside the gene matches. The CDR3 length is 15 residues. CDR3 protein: CASSVGGQGNEKLFF. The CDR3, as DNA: TGTGCCAGCAGCGTAGGGGGACAGGGTAATGAAAAACTGTTTTTT.

DNA for the CDR3: TGCGCCAGCAGCTTGGAACGGACTGTCCACGAGCAGTACTTC. This sequence encodes CASSLERTVHEQYF. The chain recombines TRBV5-1 with TRBJ2-7, with D possibly matching TRBD2 (5 bases). This CDR3 comprises 14 residues. Per the germline V gene, CDR1 is SGHRS and CDR2 is YFSETQ. V was cut by 0 bases and J by 5 bases, with 12 bases left in between.

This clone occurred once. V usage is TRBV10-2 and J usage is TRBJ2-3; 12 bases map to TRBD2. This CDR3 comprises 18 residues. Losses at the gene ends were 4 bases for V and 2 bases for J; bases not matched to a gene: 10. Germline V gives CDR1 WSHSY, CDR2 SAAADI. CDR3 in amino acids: CASSAGPSGRAPTDTQYF. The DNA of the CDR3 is TGCGCCAGCAGTGCCGGGCCTAGCGGGAGGGCCCCCACAGATACGCAGTATTTT.

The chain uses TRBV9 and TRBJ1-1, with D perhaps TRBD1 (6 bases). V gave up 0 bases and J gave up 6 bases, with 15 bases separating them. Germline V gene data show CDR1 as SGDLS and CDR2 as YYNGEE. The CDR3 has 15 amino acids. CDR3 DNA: TGTGCCAGCAGCGTAGCTGGGGGGGCTAGGGCTGAAGCTTTCTTT. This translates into CASSVAGGARAEAFF.

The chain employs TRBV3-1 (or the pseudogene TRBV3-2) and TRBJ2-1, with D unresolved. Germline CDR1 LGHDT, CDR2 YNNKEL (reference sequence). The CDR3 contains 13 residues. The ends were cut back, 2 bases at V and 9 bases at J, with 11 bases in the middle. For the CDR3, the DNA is TGTGCCAGCAGCCAACGGCTCGGCGGTGAGCAGTTCTTC. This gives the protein CASSQRLGGEQFF.

The CDR3 bases are TGCGCCAGCAGAAAACAGGGTCTAAGTTCACCCCTCCACTTT. Its protein product is CASRKQGLSSPLHF. The chain combines TRBV10-2 with TRBJ1-6, with D maybe TRBD1 (6 bases). Per germline, CDR1 WSHSY and CDR2 SAAADI. The CDR3 spans 14 residues. The V gene lost 6 bases and the J gene lost 9 bases, with 15 bases spanning the gap.

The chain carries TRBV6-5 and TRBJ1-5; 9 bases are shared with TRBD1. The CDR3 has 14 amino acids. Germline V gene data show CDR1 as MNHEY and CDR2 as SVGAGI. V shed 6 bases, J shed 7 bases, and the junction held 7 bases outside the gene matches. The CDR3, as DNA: TGTGCCAGCAGCGGGACAGGGTATTGGCAGCCCCAGCATTTT. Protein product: CASSGTGYWQPQHF.

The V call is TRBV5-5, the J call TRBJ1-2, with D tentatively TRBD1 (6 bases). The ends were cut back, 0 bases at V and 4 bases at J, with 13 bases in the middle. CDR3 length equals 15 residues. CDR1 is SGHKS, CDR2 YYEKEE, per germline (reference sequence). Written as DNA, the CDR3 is TGTGCCAGCAGCTTGGAACAGGGAGGGCTCTATGGCTACACCTTC. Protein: CASSLEQGGLYGYTF. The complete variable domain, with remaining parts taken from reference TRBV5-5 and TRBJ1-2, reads DAGVTQSPTHLIKTRGQQVTLRCSPISGHKSVSWYQQVLGQGPQFIFQYYEKEERGRGNFPDRFSARQFPNYSSELNVNALLLGDSALYLCASSLEQGGLYGYTFGSGTRLTVV.

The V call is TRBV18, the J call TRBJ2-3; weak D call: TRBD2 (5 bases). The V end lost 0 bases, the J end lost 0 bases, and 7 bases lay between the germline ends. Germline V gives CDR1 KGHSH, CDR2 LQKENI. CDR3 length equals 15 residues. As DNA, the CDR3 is TGTGCCAGCTCACCACCGGAGGAAAGCACAGATACGCAGTATTTT. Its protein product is CASSPPEESTDTQYF.

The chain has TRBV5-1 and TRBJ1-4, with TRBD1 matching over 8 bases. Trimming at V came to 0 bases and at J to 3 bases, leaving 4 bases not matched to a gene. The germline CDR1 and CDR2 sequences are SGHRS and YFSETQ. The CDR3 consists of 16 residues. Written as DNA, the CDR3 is TGCGCCAGCAGCTTGGACAGGGGGACCCCTAATGAAAAACTGTTTTTT. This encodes CASSLDRGTPNEKLFF. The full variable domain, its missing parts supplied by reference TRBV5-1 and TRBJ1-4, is KAGVTQTPRYLIKTRGQQVTLSCSPISGHRSVSWYQQTPGQGLQFLFEYFSETQRNKGNFPGRFSGRQFSNSRSEMNVSTLELGDSALYLCASSLDRGTPNEKLFFGSGTQLSVL.

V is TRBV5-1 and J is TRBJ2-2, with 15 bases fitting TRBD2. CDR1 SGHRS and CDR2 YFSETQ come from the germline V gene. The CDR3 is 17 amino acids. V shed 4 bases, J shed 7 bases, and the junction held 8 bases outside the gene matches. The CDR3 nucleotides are TGCGCCAGCAGCCTCGGACTAGCGGGAGGGCCCGGCGGGGAGCTGTTTTTT. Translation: CASSLGLAGGPGGELFF.

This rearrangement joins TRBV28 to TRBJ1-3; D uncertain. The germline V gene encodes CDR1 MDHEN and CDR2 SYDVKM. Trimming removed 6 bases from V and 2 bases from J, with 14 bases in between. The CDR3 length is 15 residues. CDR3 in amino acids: CASREAKGAGNTIYF. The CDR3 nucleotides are TGTGCCAGCAGGGAGGCGAAGGGAGCTGGAAACACCATATATTTT.

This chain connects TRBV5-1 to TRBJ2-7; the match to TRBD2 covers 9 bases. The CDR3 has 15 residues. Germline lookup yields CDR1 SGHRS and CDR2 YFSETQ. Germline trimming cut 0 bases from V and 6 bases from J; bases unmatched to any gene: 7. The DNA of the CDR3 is TGCGCCAGCAGCTTGGACCCGCGGGAGGGCCGCGAGCAGTACTTC. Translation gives CASSLDPREGREQYF.

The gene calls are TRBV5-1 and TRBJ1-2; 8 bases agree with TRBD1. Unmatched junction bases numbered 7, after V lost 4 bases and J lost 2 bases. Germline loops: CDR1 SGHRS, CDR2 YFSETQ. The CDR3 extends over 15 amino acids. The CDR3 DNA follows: TGCGCCAGCAGCGCCCTGACAGGGGCCAACTATGGCTACACCTTC. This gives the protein CASSALTGANYGYTF.

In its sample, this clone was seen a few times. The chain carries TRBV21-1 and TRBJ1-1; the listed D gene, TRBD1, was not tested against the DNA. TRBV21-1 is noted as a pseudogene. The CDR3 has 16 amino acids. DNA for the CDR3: TGTGCCAGCAGCAGGAAGGGATTGGGGGCGAACACTGAAGCTTTCTTT. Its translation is CASSRKGLGANTEAFF.